The 10 T cell receptor beta chains below all came from one sample that was sequenced in a study of blood T cell repertoires in COVID-19 (dated by TCRdb to about 2020). Library preparation was by the immunoSEQ multiplex PCR assay. In TCRdb, the immuneACCESS table is reduced to in-frame sequences with V and J assigned. These tables do not hold every clone; where another copy was compared, an unresolved V gene accounts for under half, and the others remain unexplained. Counted in this sample were 130,000 to 150,000 clones; around 77% of them appeared once. The ten biggest clones cover approximately 8.6% of the sample. Sequencing was carried out using peripheral blood. These TCRs come from a man between 45 and 60 years old with active or convalescent COVID-19.

This rearrangement joins TRBV3-1 (or the pseudogene TRBV3-2) to TRBJ1-2, with no clear D. This CDR3 has 14 residues. V was shortened by 2 bases and J by 4 bases, with 11 bases between the two germline ends. Germline V gives CDR1 LGHDT, CDR2 YNNKEL (reference sequence). CDR3 sequence (DNA): TGTGCCAGCAGCCAACACCCGGGAGGCTATGGCTACACCTTC. It encodes CASSQHPGGYGYTF.

This chain joins TRBV5-4 and TRBJ1-2; D perhaps matches TRBD1 (5 bases). CDR3 size: 15 residues. Per the germline V gene, CDR1 is SGHNT and CDR2 is YYREEE (reference sequence). The ends were cut back, 0 bases at V and 6 bases at J, with 15 bases in the middle. This chain's CDR3 is CASSLVGQGIDGYTF. The DNA for the CDR3 is TGTGCCAGCAGCTTGGTAGGGCAGGGAATTGATGGCTACACCTTC.

J is TRBJ2-2 and V is TRBV24-1, with 7 bases matching TRBD1. Germline CDR1 KGHDR, CDR2 SFDVKD. The CDR3 loop spans 16 amino acids. The V segment lost 5 bases and the J segment 6 bases; nucleotides outside the gene matches: 11. CDR3 sequence: CATSGFHRGRAGELFF. CDR3 in DNA: TGTGCCACCAGTGGCTTCCACAGGGGAAGAGCCGGGGAGCTGTTTTTT.

The chain has TRBV2 and TRBJ1-5; D possibly corresponds to TRBD1 (5 bases). V was cut by 6 bases and J by 4 bases, with 13 bases left in between. Per the germline V gene, CDR1 is SNHLY and CDR2 is FYNNEI. The CDR3 is made up of 14 amino acids. The DNA for the CDR3 is TGTGCCAGCAGCCGGGGAGGGGATAATCAGCCCCAGCATTTT. This sequence encodes CASSRGGDNQPQHF.

This clone came up a few times. V and J are TRBV27 and TRBJ2-2; TRBD2 matches at 14 bases. The CDR3 contains 16 residues. Germline V gives CDR1 MNHEY, CDR2 SMNVEV (reference sequence). Trimming removed 5 bases from V and 4 bases from J; junction bases left unmatched: 3. CDR3 amino acids: CASSPGLAGGTGELFF. In DNA form, the CDR3 reads TGTGCCAGCAGTCCCGGACTAGCGGGAGGCACCGGGGAGCTGTTTTTT.

The chain carries TRBV7-9 and TRBJ1-6; D remains unclear. The germline V and J ends were trimmed by 2 bases and 6 bases, with 5 bases remaining between them. CDR3 length: 13 amino acids. Germline CDR1 reads SEHNR; CDR2 reads FQNEAQ (reference sequence). DNA of the CDR3: TGTGCCAGCAGCTTATATCTTAATTCACCCCTCCACTTT. Translated, it gives CASSLYLNSPLHF.

The rearrangement uses TRBV5-1 and TRBJ2-7; 7 bases align to TRBD1. The V gene end was trimmed by 0 bases and the J gene end by 2 bases; junction bases not matched to a gene: 5. CDR3 length: 15 residues. Looked up from germline, CDR1 is SGHRS and CDR2 is YFSETQ. The CDR3 here is CASSLEGTDAYEQYF. The CDR3 DNA reads TGCGCCAGCAGCTTGGAGGGGACAGACGCCTACGAGCAGTACTTC.

The chain uses TRBV27 and TRBJ2-7; 8 bases map to TRBD2. With V trimmed by 8 bases and J by 2 bases, 2 bases remained unmatched. Germline V gives CDR1 MNHEY, CDR2 SMNVEV (reference sequence). The CDR3 is made up of 12 amino acids. CDR3 DNA: TGTGCCAGCCGGGGGGGGCCCTACGAGCAGTACTTC. It yields the protein CASRGGPYEQYF.

A few counts support this clone. The chain joins TRBV6-5 to TRBJ1-2; 11 bases align to TRBD1. This CDR3 region has 14 residues. The trim removed 6 bases at V and 8 bases at J, leaving 8 bases unmatched. Germline V CDR1 and CDR2: MNHEY, SVGAGI. CDR3 in amino acids: CASRPDRGLRGYTF. The CDR3 bases are TGTGCCAGCAGACCGGACAGGGGGCTAAGGGGCTACACCTTC.

CDR3 DNA: TGTGCCAGCAGTCCCTCGACTGGGGGGAACGAGCAGTTCTTC. Protein: CASSPSTGGNEQFF. The rearrangement uses TRBV27 and TRBJ2-1, with D tentatively TRBD2 (6 bases). With 5 bases removed from V and 10 bases from J, the gap between germline ends came to 18 bases. Germline CDR1 MNHEY, CDR2 SMNVEV (reference sequence). The CDR3 totals 14 residues.